This T cell receptor (beta chain) comes out of a study of shared clonotypes between healthy human individuals (dated by TCRdb to the early 2020s). Background for the entire study: The cohort comprised two women and three men aged 18 to 49 years. Per donor, three plates each were used for CD4 naive and CD4 memory, two for CD8 naive, and one for CD8 memory. To estimate repertoire size and how much clonotypes are shared between individuals, the study performed deep sequencing of blood TCR repertoires from roughly five healthy adults. To increase sequencing depth and limit assay-specific biases, TCR repertoire library preparation and sequencing were carried out by different laboratories using diverse techniques. Each donor's leukapheresis produced roughly between roughly 0.85 and 9 billion PBMCs. Findings and caveats that apply to the study as a whole: Pairwise subsampling indicated that sequencing depth was expected to affect the degree of clonotype sharing among donors. Naive subsets generally had larger estimated clonotype richness than memory subsets did. Because the study included only a small number of donors, the genetic and exposure-history diversity represented was limited. About 5% of naive CD4, around 3.5% of naive CD8, about 2.5% of memory CD4, and 0.35% to 0.5% of memory CD8 clonotypes were shared across several donors. Higher generation probabilities were observed for clonotypes shared by all four sorted-subset donors than for non-shared clonotypes. Sampling was restricted to blood, and TCR repertoires in tissue are likely to differ from TCR repertoires in blood. Incomplete sequencing was indicated by rarefaction of sorted-subset datasets, despite the large sequencing depth.

TCR CDR3 regions were amplified from genomic DNA by multiplex PCR using the deep immunoSEQ assay. For each cell subset, the extracted genomic DNA was distributed evenly across all wells of several immunoSEQ 96-well plates, and each plate served as one replicate. For sorted subsets, about 200 ng genomic DNA, equal to approximately 30,000 T cell genomes, was loaded into each replicate PCR. Purified libraries were measured with a Qubit 3.0 fluorometer, size-checked on a Bioanalyzer 2100, and measured again with the KAPA Library Quantification kit. Every immunoSEQ 96-well plate was sequenced on a dedicated single-read 150-cycle Illumina NextSeq 550 flow cell. The authors processed their data as follows. The immunoSEQ output contained only junctional sequences without quality scores, so filtering could not match that applied to full-length reads. To assign V/J genes and CDR3, sequences were annotated using PyIR, a Python wrapper for IgBLAST v1.9, with IMGT germline references. Reads were removed for weak V/J assignments (E-value above 1e-6), missing CDR3, stop codons, out-of-frame junctions, or ambiguous translated residues. V3J clonotypes were defined as sequences sharing the same inferred V gene, J gene, and CDR3 amino acid sequence. To compute the percentage overlap between repertoires, the number of shared unique clonotypes was divided by the size of the smaller repertoire. Three approaches were used to assess repertoire richness: RTK rarefaction, the Chao1 estimator, and Recon v2.1 estimates of unobserved clonotypes. OLGA was used to compute generation probabilities for all TCRbeta clonotypes that the gDNA method yielded from several donors. As stored in TCRdb, this immuneACCESS dataset retains in-frame rearrangements with V and J assigned. A fraction of the clones does not appear; measured against another copy, unresolved V genes explain less than half of the discrepancy, and the remainder lacks a known reason. V and J calls and clone size are as listed in that table; D and trimming were resolved from the DNA. For this sample the table gives around 1,900,000 clones, of which approximately 92% were detected only once. The ten biggest clones cover around 1.7% of the sample.

CD8 naive samples consisted of CD45RO-negative cells that were positively selected for CCR7, yielding a CD45RA+CCR7+ population without TemRA cells. The donors were healthy, HIV-negative adults with no recently reported acute infections or vaccinations. Every donor was a Caucasian adult living in Nashville, Tennessee, USA. Blood was obtained by leukapheresis, after which PBMCs were separated by Ficoll-Histopaque density gradient centrifugation and cryopreserved in liquid nitrogen vapor phase. Analytical flow cytometry was used to check the purity and quantity of each magnetically sorted T cell population. Genomic DNA was isolated from every sorted fraction and measured by UV absorbance on a Nanodrop 2000c. Spanning cysteine to phenylalanine, the CDR3 consists of 17 amino acids. Kept here is only the CDR3 DNA, which spans 51 bases and is read in frame from base 1. From V the trimming removes 0 bases and from J it removes 3 bases, while the gene matches leave 9 bases of the junction unaccounted for. Via the germline V gene, CDR1 is SGHRS and CDR2 YFSETQ.

This clone has only one observation. Its antigen remains undetermined. Nothing much larger sits one base from this clone, and base qualities are not available. The receptor was isolated from a man aged 18 to 30 in good health. Some clones in this sample may be carry-over from other donors' samples. Specimen: naive CD8+ T cells from PBMCs. In light of the paper, this sample's cell subset or site label describes: CD45RA+CCR7+. The rearranged chain carries TRBV5-1 and TRBJ2-1; 7 bases in the middle match TRBD2. The nucleotide sequence reads TGCGCCAGCAGCTTGGTCCCTAGCGGCCTCGACTACAATGAGCAGTTCTTC. It is translated as CASSLVPSGLDYNEQFF.